This T cell receptor beta chain was captured by sequencing in a study of OX40 agonist ivuxolimab in advanced cancers. Overall study context: Hepatocellular carcinoma, melanoma, renal cell or head and neck cancer was diagnosed in the dose-escalation patients. A male proportion of around 86% was recorded, with mean age around 64 years and range about 20 to 90.

Assay used: immunoSEQ multiplex PCR; TCRdb lists only in-frame clones, some missing. Counted here are 100,000 to 150,000 clones, just under 95% occurring once; the ten biggest clones make up 0.8% to 1%. Trimming took 3 bases from V and 8 from J; bases not matched to a gene: 14. Germline V gives CDR1 MGHDK, CDR2 SYGVNS. This CDR3 region has 18 residues. Source: CD4+ or CD8+ T cells sorted from blood, taken in a trial of the OX40 agonist ivuxolimab. V usage is TRBV25-1 and J usage is TRBJ2-2; 11 bases are shared with TRBD1. The TCR was taken from an adult with an advanced solid tumor such as melanoma, head and neck, liver or kidney cancer. The CDR3 DNA is TGTGCCAGCAGTGATCCCGACGGCGGACAGGGGGCAGTTGGGGAGCTGTTTTTT. Protein sequence: CASSDPDGGQGAVGELFF.